The sequence of this T cell receptor beta chain was determined in a study of prognosis after radiotherapy for stage I lung cancer. Study details: The patients comprised 13 men and 6 women, spanning ages roughly 50 to 90 and having a median of about 70 years. There were no patients who received concurrent therapy with stereotactic body radiotherapy.

Starting from genomic DNA, TCR beta CDR3 was amplified through two-round multiplex PCR. With primers specific to each TRBV and TRBJ gene, the first-round PCR was performed. One entry per CDR3 protein, called by TCRdb with MiXCR from the multiplex PCR reads. The sample shows more than 30,000 distinct CDR3 sequences, about 39% of them seen only once. The V segment lost 0 bases and the J segment 7 bases; nucleotides outside the gene matches: 7. The CDR3 has 15 amino acids. Germline V CDR1 and CDR2: MNHEY, SVGEGT. The sample holds many counts of this clonotype. The clonotype originates from a donor aged 50 or older with non-small cell lung cancer. Here the sequenced sample was PBMCs, taken before or after stereotactic body radiation therapy (not recorded which). The chain recombines TRBV6-2 or TRBV6-3 with TRBJ2-5, with 8 bases fitting TRBD2. The CDR3 loop reads CASSYSVSGVGTQYF. CDR3 coding DNA: TGTGCCAGCAGTTACTCGGTTAGCGGGGTGGGGACCCAGTACTTC.